This TCR beta chain was captured in a study of T cells in localized non-small cell lung cancer (dated by TCRdb to about 2020). Study-level background: T cell repertoires of 200 to 250 early-stage NSCLC patients were analyzed, with tumors being compared against uninvolved tumor-adjacent lungs. The mean age of the NSCLC patients was 60 to 85 years, with fewer than 150 men and around 110 women. The cohort consisted of around 250 treatment-naive NSCLC patients whose localized lung tumors had been resected. What the work shows at the level of the full study, not this receptor alone: Uninvolved tumor-adjacent lung showed the highest T cell clonality, higher than tumor, which suggests more focused antigenic responses in the uninvolved tumor-adjacent lung. A median of 57 of the top 100 tumor clones were detected in paired uninvolved adjacent lung, and around 30 of these tumor clones were also found among the top 100 clones of the paired uninvolved adjacent lung. Since the design was exploratory, TCR variables were selected using unadjusted p-values with no false-discovery rate correction. Because multi-region tumor sequencing was not performed, intratumor heterogeneity could not be ruled out. Higher T cell density in blood was associated with longer overall survival, whereas higher clonality in adjacent lung was associated with shorter survival.

The CDR3 runs 13 amino acids, cysteine and phenylalanine included. The sequence is cut down to CDR3 DNA, 39 bases in frame from base 1. Trimmed from V: 1 base; trimmed from J: 8 bases; junction bases lacking a gene match: 2. The germline V gene (reference sequence) yields GTSNPN for CDR1 and SVGIG for CDR2. In its sample, this clone was seen once. This clone's antigen is unknown. Base-call qualities are not available, and no considerably larger clone is one nucleotide away. At diagnosis, peripheral blood, uninvolved tumor-adjacent lung and tumor were collected and stored as a combination of fresh-frozen and FFPE material. TCR beta CDR3 regions were sequenced from DNA using the immunoSEQ Assay. The paper's data handling went like this. T cell density was computed as TCR beta template counts normalized to usable DNA estimated by amplifying housekeeping genes. The preseqR package was used to estimate richness by extrapolating to 400,000 templates for PBMC samples and to 120,000 templates for tissue samples. Clonality was defined as one minus Pielou's evenness. Differential abundance testing on productive amino-acid clonotypes, with a minimum total count of 5 and an alpha of 0.1, was used to identify tissue-enriched TCRs. Repertoire overlap between compartments was quantified with the Jaccard Index and Morisita Overlap Index. GLIPH grouped TCR beta CDR3s together with public tetramer-defined viral CDR3s, and a viral motif had to include at least three viral sequences and show V-gene enrichment. TCRdb took over this immuneACCESS table, retaining in-frame rearrangements with V and J assigned. Such tables are incomplete; in checked studies, under half of the missing clones stem from an unresolved V gene, and the remainder is unexplained. The DNA was the basis for D and trimming; V, J and clone size are from that table. This sample lists about 2,600 clones; roughly 24% were detected once. Of the sample, around 27% falls within the top ten clones.

The sequence is built from TRBV30 and TRBJ1-4; 9 central nucleotides agree with TRBD1. This sequence originates from a male donor at least 60 years old with stage I lung adenocarcinoma. This specimen was lung tumor tissue, taken before any cancer treatment. For the CDR3, the sequence is CAWSGTGEEKLFF. The DNA sequence is TGTGCCTGGAGTGGGACAGGGGAAGAAAAACTGTTTTTT. Joined to the reference TRBV30 and TRBJ1-4 proteins, this CDR3 gives the full variable domain: SQTIHQWPATLVQPVGSPLSLECTVEGTSNPNLYWYRQAAGRGLQLLFYSVGIGQISSEVPQNLSASRPQDRQFILSSKKLLLSDSGFYLCAWSGTGEEKLFFGSGTQLSVL.